This T cell receptor beta chain was obtained from a study of cytomegalovirus exposure and HLA in healthy donors. The primer mix had 60 Vbeta and 13 Jbeta primers. Clones were sequenced by immunoSEQ multiplex PCR, and TCRdb holds only the in-frame ones, with some missing. The sample holds roughly 120,000 clones, 67% seen once. V lost 1 base and J lost 7; bases outside the gene matches: 8. Germline CDR1 MGHRA, CDR2 YSYEKL. This CDR3 contains 16 residues. General study findings and limits: Among TCR beta chains, those listed as cytomegalovirus-associated numbered more than 150. It emerged from a later analysis that several of the most significant clusters appeared to be linked to common viral pathogens. CMV serostatus stood as the only immune exposure information on hand. Sequencing likely produced, as an artifact, a cluster of highly shared sequence variants.

Turning to this clone: Its antigen is unidentified.

The chain is built from TRBV4-1 and TRBJ2-3; 10 bases agree with TRBD2. Material for sequencing was PBMCs. This clonotype originated in a man aged 18 to 29 in good health and CMV-seropositive. The DNA of the CDR3 is TGCGCCAGCAGCCAAGGGCTAGCGGGGGCCGCATATACGCAGTATTTT. Translating gives CASSQGLAGAAYTQYF.